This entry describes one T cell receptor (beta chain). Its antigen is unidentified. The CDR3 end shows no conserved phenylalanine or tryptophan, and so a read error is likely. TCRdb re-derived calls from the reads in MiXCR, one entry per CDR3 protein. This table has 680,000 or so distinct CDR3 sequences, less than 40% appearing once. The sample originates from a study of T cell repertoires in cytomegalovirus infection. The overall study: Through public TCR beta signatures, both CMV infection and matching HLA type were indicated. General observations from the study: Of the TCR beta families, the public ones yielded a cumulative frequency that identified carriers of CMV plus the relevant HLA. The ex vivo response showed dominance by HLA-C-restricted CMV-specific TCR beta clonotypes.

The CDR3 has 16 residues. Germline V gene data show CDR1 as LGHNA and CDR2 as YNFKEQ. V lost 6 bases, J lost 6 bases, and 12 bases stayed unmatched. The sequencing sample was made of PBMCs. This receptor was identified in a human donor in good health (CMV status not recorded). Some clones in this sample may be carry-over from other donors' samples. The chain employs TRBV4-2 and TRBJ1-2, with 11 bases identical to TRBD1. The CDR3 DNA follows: TGTGCCAGCAGGCCAACCCGGGACAGGGGGGGAGATGGCTACACCTTA. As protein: CASRPTRDRGGDGYTL.